This T cell receptor (beta chain) is drawn from a study of regulatory T cells in long-lasting Graves disease (dated by TCRdb to about 2021). Background for the entire study: Antithyroid drugs had been taken for less than 3 months by newly diagnosed Graves' disease patients. Persistent Graves' disease patients were compared with newly diagnosed Graves' disease patients by peripheral blood TCR sequencing and RNA sequencing. The study took place in China and was registered as a clinical trial. A total of about 35 samples underwent TCR sequencing: some 13 from persistent and roughly 20 from newly diagnosed Graves' disease patients. What the research found in general, with its limitations: Persistent Graves' disease patients showed lower TCR Shannon entropy and fewer highly expanded clones than newly diagnosed patients, suggesting clonal expansion. More public clonotypes were shared among persistent patients (roughly 3,000) than among newly diagnosed patients (approximately 930). Sequencing and analysis were restricted to the TCR beta chain. The authors noted that the small sample size was a limitation that may lower accuracy. TRBV28, TRBJ1-2 and TRBJ2-5 were preferentially used in persistent disease, while TRBV20-1 and TRBJ2-1 were favored in newly diagnosed disease. Peripheral blood alone was examined, since thyroid tissue, which constituted the primary lesion, could not be accessed.

Library generation was performed with multiplex PCR. Data came from an Illumina HiSeq 4000. CDR3 regions were amplified by Arm-PCR with iRepertoire HTBI primers to construct TCR beta libraries. Before sequencing, the PCR products went through gel purification. The paper's data handling went like this. A total of some 60 TRBV and more than twelve TRBJ segments were identified across samples and were used for gene usage analysis of CDR3 amino acid clonotypes. COPE and FqMerger were used to merge filtered high-quality paired reads into contigs. Contigs were aligned with BLAST to IMGT TRBV, TRBD and TRBJ reference genes, and CDR3 was defined per IMGT. Clonotypes above 0.1% frequency were classified as highly expanded clones. Shannon entropy was used to measure repertoire diversity, and the Gini coefficient was used to measure V-J evenness. A clonotype was considered public if more than one individual shared it. TCRdb ran its own pipeline on the public reads, namely fastp trimming at Q25 and MiXCR clone calling, and kept in-frame beta chains. Rows merge per CDR3 protein into single entries with the most common DNA and genes. The V and J calls and clone size are TCRdb's, not the authors'. The sample has hundreds of thousands of distinct CDR3 sequences on record, roughly 15% of them singletons. The top ten constitute approximately 11% of the sample.

The junction carries 25 bases between V and J, which are trimmed by 4 bases and 3 bases respectively. The cysteine opens and the phenylalanine closes a CDR3 of 19 amino acids. The entry retains the CDR3 DNA only, 57 bases that are in frame from base 1. For CDR1 and CDR2, the germline V gene (reference sequence) lists MNHEY and SMNVEV. According to the study, the label for this sample's time point signals: newly diagnosed GD, antithyroid drugs for less than 3 months. RNA was extracted from PBMCs in TRIzol for both TCR sequencing and RNA sequencing. The diagnosis of Graves' disease was made according to American Thyroid Association guidelines. Patients were recruited from an endocrinology department in Xi'an, China. Each patient gave around 9 milliliters of peripheral blood, collected in an EDTA anticoagulant tube. PBMCs were isolated by Ficoll Paque Plus density gradient separation without further T cell sorting. An Agilent 2100 Bioanalyzer and agarose gel were used to check RNA quality, and a NanoDrop 2000 was used to measure RNA concentration.

This clonotype was counted at least ten times. Its antigen remains undetermined. The record has no base qualities; no much larger clone is one base away. The sample was also linked to a second study, of T cells in Graves' hyperthyroidism and ophthalmopathy. The second study's paper adds: A patient counted as having stable Graves' hyperthyroidism if no progression to ophthalmopathy occurred over 18 months of follow-up. The hyperthyroidism patients were between 18 and 65 years old and newly diagnosed, with a disease duration of less than 2 months. Exclusion was applied to patients with uncontrolled infections, other autoimmune diseases, pregnancy or lactation. Diagnoses were established on the basis of clinical symptoms, serum thyroxine and TRAb, thyroid ultrasound, and orbital computed tomography. The first round of RT-PCR for the TCR CDR3 was performed with the HTBI primer set and the Qiagen OneStep RT-PCR kit. Most expanded thyroid clonotypes (frequency above 0.001) were also detected in blood, suggesting blood repertoires may reflect thyroid immune responses. Ophthalmopathy was separated from stable hyperthyroidism by a 13 V-J signature model, with over 85% sensitivity and around 81% specificity obtained in cross-validation and 80%/75% obtained in testing. During validation, the model predicted progression to ophthalmopathy a median of about 6.5 months ahead of onset, with approximately 71% sensitivity and 72.22% specificity. To identify TCR V-J signatures that set the groups apart, the researchers used a discovery cohort of about a hundred patients, made up of 40 to 45 with Graves' ophthalmopathy and about 60 with stable Graves' hyperthyroidism. Whether ophthalmopathy could be predicted prospectively was tested in an independent validation cohort made up of under 20 hyperthyroidism patients plus 17 patients who later progressed to ophthalmopathy. For training and testing, the 95 to 100 patients in the discovery cohort were randomly divided in a 7:3 ratio. In addition, the study compared T-cell repertoires in thyroid tissue and in blood from several Graves' hyperthyroidism patients. After blood sampling, hyperthyroidism patients were treated with methimazole at a starting dose of 30 mg daily, and ophthalmopathy patients were treated with high-dose intravenous methylprednisolone. Libraries were constructed in a second round of multiplex PCR, after which size selection and purification were carried out. Libraries were sequenced paired-end with 100 bp reads on an Illumina HiSeq2000. SOAPnuke was used to process the raw data, with reads discarded if the reads contained adapters or uncalled bases, had a mean Phred below 15, or lacked an exact constant-primer or identifier match. COPE v1.2.5 was used to merge high-quality paired reads, and clonotypes were defined as unique nucleotide sequences. MiTCR v1.1 was used to align the clonotypes against IMGT TRBV, TRBD and TRBJ reference segments. The analysis was restricted to V-J combinations with a frequency above 0.0001, which together covered 99.2% of the repertoires. A TCS score was defined as the ratio between F50 (clonal expansion) and ExV (chaos), using BLOSUM62-based TCRdist between CDR3 peptides within each V-J. Welch's t-statistics and random forest reduced around 520 V-J features to 13, which were used in a naive Bayes classifier (R e1071). Sample size was not statistically predetermined, and blinding of investigators to group allocation was not performed. The paper reports TCR Vbeta CDR3 sequencing of roughly 140 peripheral blood samples: some 41 ophthalmopathy, 75 to 80 hyperthyroidism and approximately 17 progressor patients.

This chain joins TRBV27 to TRBJ2-1; the D call could be TRBD1 or TRBD2, with each sharing 5 bases. This specimen was peripheral blood mononuclear cells (PBMCs), taken at new diagnosis, from a patient treated with antithyroid drugs. This TCR was sampled from a woman younger than 45 with Graves disease. Donor details come from another sample of the same person, matched by shared clones. The nucleotides are TGTGCCAGCAGTTATTTGGGACCCACGGTTGGAGACTACTACAATGAGCAGTTCTTC. It encodes CASSYLGPTVGDYYNEQFF.